Each of the 30 T cell receptor beta chains below was sequenced from the same sample in a study of HIV-infected patients and healthy controls. Roughly three months, about 14 weeks, into antiretroviral therapy, follow-up blood was collected. No cell fractionation was done, so the repertoire covers all unsorted peripheral blood T cells. cDNA was made from about 480 ng RNA using alpha and beta constant primers. Alpha and beta chain libraries were made separately by chain-specific third strand synthesis with multiplexing indices. One entry per CDR3 protein, called by TCRdb with MiXCR from the 5' RACE reads. The sample holds several thousand distinct CDR3 sequences, over 7.5% seen once. Material: blood, obtained during antiretroviral therapy. These receptors came from an adult with HIV infection.

V is TRBV6-5 and J is TRBJ2-7; 8 nucleotides align to TRBD1. This CDR3 contains 14 residues. Germline loops: CDR1 MNHEY, CDR2 SVGAGI. Trimming removed 4 bases from V and 1 base from J; junction bases left unmatched: 3. The chain's CDR3 is CASSSRDRSYEQYF. CDR3 DNA: TGTGCCAGCAGTTCCCGGGACAGGTCCTACGAGCAGTACTTC.

This clonotype is labeled medium-sized. This chain connects TRBV7-2 to TRBJ2-1, with TRBD2 matching 12 bases. The CDR3 sequence is 17 residues long. V was clipped by 6 bases and J by 7 bases; unmatched bases: 13. Germline V gene sequence: CDR1 SGHTA, CDR2 FQGNSA. CDR3 coding DNA: TGTGCCAGCAGGAAGAGGACTAGCGGGAAACTCCTGAATGAGCAGTTCTTC. Protein sequence: CASRKRTSGKLLNEQFF.

This clonotype turned up a few times. This chain joins TRBV5-1 and TRBJ2-2; 8 bases line up with TRBD2. Germline values: CDR1 SGHRS, CDR2 YFSETQ. The CDR3 extends over 15 amino acids. With V trimmed by 7 bases and J by 4 bases, 9 bases remained unmatched. In DNA form, the CDR3 reads TGCGCCAGCCTTAGCGGGGCTCGCGGCACCGGGGAGCTGTTTTTT. It encodes CASLSGARGTGELFF. Complete variable domain (other parts from reference TRBV5-1 and TRBJ2-2): KAGVTQTPRYLIKTRGQQVTLSCSPISGHRSVSWYQQTPGQGLQFLFEYFSETQRNKGNFPGRFSGRQFSNSRSEMNVSTLELGDSALYLCASLSGARGTGELFFGEGSRLTVL.

CDR3 DNA: TGTGCCAGCAGCTTAACAGGGGCAGGGAGATCGTACGAGCAGTACTTC. It specifies CASSLTGAGRSYEQYF. This chain uses TRBV13 with TRBJ2-7, with 7 bases that match TRBD1. After removal of 2 bases from V and 4 bases from J, the junction contained 11 bases not matched to a gene. This CDR3 has 16 residues. The germline gives CDR1 PRHDT, CDR2 FYEKMQ (reference sequence).

This clonotype appeared many times. The chain employs TRBV10-3 and TRBJ1-5; 8 bases are shared with TRBD1. V lost 10 bases, J lost 2 bases, and 7 bases stayed unmatched. Germline V gene lookup returns CDR1 ENHRY and CDR2 SYGVKD. The CDR3 spans 14 residues. The CDR3 DNA reads TGTGCCACCAGGACAGGGAGCGGCAATCAGCCCCAGCATTTT. It encodes CATRTGSGNQPQHF.

On this clonotype itself: Just one base apart from a much larger clone, this may be a read error. The rearrangement links TRBV19 to TRBJ2-5; perhaps TRBD2 as D (5 bases). This CDR3 region has 13 residues. The germline V gene has CDR1 LNHDA and CDR2 SQIVND (reference sequence). Trimming stripped 9 bases from V and 3 bases from J, with 14 bases between. CDR3 loop: CASLGLGKETQYF. In nucleotides, the CDR3 is TGTGCCAGCCTCGGACTGGGCAAAGAGACCCAGTACTTC.

DNA of the CDR3: TGTGCCAGCAGTTTATCCCCACCTAATCAGCCCCAGCATTTT. Amino acid sequence: CASSLSPPNQPQHF. The chain uses TRBV12-3 or TRBV12-4 and TRBJ1-5; D is unresolved. V gave up 2 bases and J gave up 4 bases, with 9 bases separating them. The CDR3 runs to 14 residues.

This clonotype was observed many times. The chain couples TRBV7-2 to TRBJ2-5; D not resolved. The germline CDR1 and CDR2 sequences are SGHTA and FQGNSA. The CDR3 runs 18 residues. The V gene lost 3 bases and the J gene lost 5 bases, with 25 bases spanning the gap. The CDR3 reads CASSFRSTGRRGRETQYF. In nucleotides, the CDR3 is TGTGCCAGCAGCTTCCGGAGTACCGGGCGGAGAGGCCGGGAGACCCAGTACTTC.

This clonotype qualifies as large. J is TRBJ1-5 and V is TRBV29-1, with 7 nucleotides matching TRBD1. The V segment lost 6 bases and the J segment 2 bases; nucleotides outside the gene matches: 7. Germline-derived CDR1 and CDR2 are SQVTM and ANQGSEA. The CDR3 totals 14 residues. The CDR3 DNA sequence: TGCAGCGTCGTACAGGGGTATGGCAATCAGCCCCAGCATTTT. It specifies CSVVQGYGNQPQHF.

The chain uses TRBV5-4 and TRBJ2-5, with a possible D match to TRBD2 (5 bases). V was clipped by 0 bases and J by 4 bases, with 13 bases between them. The CDR3 sequence is 15 residues long. Looked up from germline, CDR1 is SGHNT and CDR2 is YYREEE (reference sequence). The CDR3 coding sequence is TGTGCCAGCAGCTTGGCCGAGGGATTCGCAGAGACCCAGTACTTC. Encoded protein: CASSLAEGFAETQYF.

This clonotype was detected many times. The V gene is TRBV15, the J gene TRBJ2-7; TRBD1 agrees at 9 bases. The V segment lost 4 bases and the J segment 6 bases; nucleotides outside the gene matches: 7. Germline V CDR1 and CDR2: LNHNV, YYDKDF (reference sequence). The CDR3 spans 14 residues. The CDR3 sequence is CATSTPGQGVEQYF. CDR3 nucleotide sequence: TGTGCCACCAGCACTCCGGGACAGGGCGTCGAGCAGTACTTC. The full variable domain, rest sourced from reference TRBV15 and TRBJ2-7, is DAMVIQNPRYQVTQFGKPVTLSCSQTLNHNVMYWYQQKSSQAPKLLFHYYDKDFNNEADTPDNFQSRRPNTSFCFLDIRSPGLGDTAMYLCATSTPGQGVEQYFGPGTRLTVT.

The sample holds many counts of this clonotype. The V and J genes are TRBV6-2 or TRBV6-3 and TRBJ1-1; no reliable D call. The CDR3 is made up of 13 amino acids. Germline values: CDR1 MNHEY, CDR2 SVGEGT. With 7 bases removed from V and 1 base from J, the gap between germline ends came to 10 bases. The CDR3 DNA follows: TGTGCCAGCACCCTTGCTCCGAACACTGAAGCTTTCTTT. Its protein is CASTLAPNTEAFF.

By share, this clonotype counts as medium-sized. This sequence joins TRBV6-5 and TRBJ2-7, with D unresolved. Germline lookup yields CDR1 MNHEY and CDR2 SVGAGI. V dropped 7 bases and J dropped 2 bases, with 15 bases sitting between them. The CDR3 is made up of 14 amino acids. The CDR3, as DNA: TGTGCCAGCAAGCAATCCACGGATACCTACGAGCAGTACTTC. Residues: CASKQSTDTYEQYF.

The table lists this clonotype with many counts. The chain recombines TRBV18 with TRBJ1-3, with 8 bases fitting TRBD1. The junction had 6 bases not matched to a gene; V was cut back by 5 bases and J by 3 bases. There are 15 residues in the CDR3. Germline V gene data show CDR1 as KGHSH and CDR2 as LQKENI. The CDR3 spells CASSSTGEIGNTIYF. The CDR3 DNA reads as TGTGCCAGCTCATCGACAGGGGAAATTGGAAACACCATATATTTT.

This clonotype qualifies as medium-sized. The genes are TRBV12-3 or TRBV12-4 and TRBJ2-5, with 7 positions matching TRBD1. V shed 5 bases and J 1 base; nucleotides not matched to a gene: 7. This CDR3 has 15 amino acids. The CDR3 DNA is TGTGCCAGCAGTCAGGGACAGCACCTCCAAGAGACCCAGTACTTC. Its protein is CASSQGQHLQETQYF.

This clonotype is medium-sized. The chain recombines TRBV12-3 or TRBV12-4 with TRBJ1-2; TRBD1 might be the D (6 bases). The CDR3 totals 17 residues. Trimming cost V 6 bases and J 3 bases, with 23 bases left between them. This CDR3 reads CASSPSSQDSTDYGYTF. Written as DNA, the CDR3 is TGTGCCAGCAGCCCTTCTTCCCAGGACAGTACAGACTATGGCTACACCTTC.

Judged by abundance, this clonotype is medium-sized. The chain couples TRBV7-9 to TRBJ1-4, with D possibly being TRBD1 (6 bases). Trimming cost V 5 bases and J 7 bases, with 14 bases left between them. This CDR3 comprises 14 residues. CDR1 is SEHNR and CDR2 is FQNEAQ in the germline V gene (reference sequence). CDR3 bases: TGTGCCAGCAGCCCCACGGGGGCGTTTGAAAAACTGTTTTTT. Protein sequence: CASSPTGAFEKLFF.

This clonotype is categorized as medium-sized. CDR3 DNA: TGTGCCAGCAGCGGAGAAGCTACAACTAATGAAAAACTGTTTTTT. Its translation: CASSGEATTNEKLFF. This chain connects TRBV7-2 to TRBJ1-4; D is unclear. The V and J ends lost 5 bases and 0 bases respectively, with 10 bases between them. Germline V CDR1 and CDR2: SGHTA, FQGNSA. The CDR3 contains 15 residues.

This clonotype was counted at least ten times. This rearrangement joins TRBV7-9 to TRBJ1-2; D call uncertain. Germline lookup yields CDR1 SEHNR and CDR2 FQNEAQ (reference sequence). The CDR3 has 15 residues. V shed 1 base and J shed 2 bases, with 11 bases lying between them. CDR3 loop: CASSLEGSANYGYTF. In DNA form, the CDR3 reads TGTGCCAGCAGCTTAGAGGGCAGTGCGAACTATGGCTACACCTTC.

This chain links TRBV7-2 with TRBJ2-7, with a possible D match to TRBD1 (5 bases). Germline-derived CDR1 and CDR2 are SGHTA and FQGNSA. Trimming removed 5 bases from V and 3 bases from J, with 17 bases in between. CDR3 length: 15 residues. The CDR3 DNA follows: TGTGCCAGCAGCCCCCTCTGGGGCCTCGGCTACGAGCAGTACTTC. Its protein product is CASSPLWGLGYEQYF.

This clonotype is medium-sized by share. J is TRBJ2-7 and V is TRBV4-3, with D possibly TRBD1 on 6 matching bases. Germline-derived CDR1 and CDR2 are LGHNA and YSLEER. The ends were cut back, 1 base at V and 3 bases at J, with 13 bases in the middle. This CDR3 region has 15 residues. The DNA of the CDR3 is TGCGCCAGCAGCCAAGTAAGACAGGAGAACTACGAGCAGTACTTC. Its translation: CASSQVRQENYEQYF.

This clonotype occurred many times. The chain combines TRBV6-5 with TRBJ1-1; D might be TRBD1 (5 bases). Deletions cut 9 bases from V and 1 base from J, with 18 bases between. Germline V gene sequence: CDR1 MNHEY, CDR2 SVGAGI. The CDR3 extends over 15 amino acids. The CDR3 here is CASVKWGSGNTEAFF. For the CDR3, the DNA is TGTGCCAGTGTGAAATGGGGGAGCGGGAACACTGAAGCTTTCTTT.

The table lists this clonotype with a count of one. The chain recombines TRBV5-1 with TRBJ2-2; maybe TRBD1 (6 bases). The CDR3 runs to 16 residues. The V end lost 2 bases, the J end lost 1 base, and 12 bases lay between the germline ends. CDR1 SGHRS and CDR2 YFSETQ come from the germline V gene. In DNA form, the CDR3 reads TGCGCCAGCAGCTTCCCGGACAGTGGGAACACCGGGGAGCTGTTTTTT. This encodes CASSFPDSGNTGELFF.

This clonotype is classed as medium-sized. The J gene is TRBJ1-2, the V gene TRBV7-9; D gene ambiguous. The CDR3 length is 13 residues. Between the trimmed V and J ends, which lost 2 bases and 6 bases, there was a span of 10 bases. Germline V gene data show CDR1 as SEHNR and CDR2 as FQNEAQ (reference sequence). CDR3 sequence: CASSLSDYHGYTF. As DNA, the CDR3 is TGTGCCAGCAGCTTAAGCGATTACCATGGCTACACCTTC. The full variable domain, with the rest looked up from reference TRBV7-9 and TRBJ1-2, is DTGVSQNPRHKITKRGQNVTFRCDPISEHNRLYWYRQTLGQGPEFLTYFQNEAQLEKSRLLSDRFSAERPKGSFSTLEIQRTEQGDSAMYLCASSLSDYHGYTFGSGTRLTVV.

This clonotype was seen ten or more times. The chain recombines TRBV18 with TRBJ2-1; 9 bases match TRBD1. The V and J ends lost 5 bases and 5 bases, in that order; junction bases with no gene match: 4. This CDR3 comprises 14 residues. From germline, CDR1 is KGHSH and CDR2 LQKENI. CDR3 protein: CASSSRDRDNEQFF. The CDR3 region has the DNA TGTGCCAGCTCATCCCGGGACAGGGACAATGAGCAGTTCTTC.

This clonotype was found many times. This chain connects TRBV6-2 or TRBV6-3 to TRBJ2-1; 16 bases line up with TRBD2. Germline V gene data show CDR1 as MNHEY and CDR2 as SVGEGT. J gave up 1 base and V 6 bases, and 15 bases lay outside the gene matches. The CDR3 consists of 21 residues. The CDR3 protein is CASRPIPGLAGGLRSYNEQFF. The CDR3 region has the DNA TGTGCCAGCAGACCCATTCCGGGACTAGCGGGGGGGCTCCGGTCCTACAATGAGCAGTTCTTC.

Relative to its sample, this clonotype is medium-sized. V gene TRBV5-6 combines with J gene TRBJ1-1; a weak D match, TRBD1 (5 bases). This CDR3 spans 14 amino acids. Per the germline V gene, CDR1 is SGHDT and CDR2 is YYEEEE. The V end was cut by 6 bases, the J end by 3 bases, with 15 bases between. CDR3 sequence: CASTFRRVDTEAFF. In nucleotides, the CDR3 is TGTGCCAGCACCTTCCGCAGGGTAGACACTGAAGCTTTCTTT.

This clonotype is judged medium-sized. CDR3 region: CASSLGQGADGELFF. CDR3 DNA sequence: TGTGCCAGCAGTTTAGGGCAGGGGGCCGACGGGGAGCTGTTTTTT. The chain uses TRBV12-3 or TRBV12-4 and TRBJ2-2; 8 bases match TRBD1. The CDR3 contains 15 residues. J lost 7 bases, V lost 1 base, and 5 bases had no gene match.

In its sample, this clonotype was seen many times. The chain recombines TRBV6-5 with TRBJ1-1, with D possibly being TRBD1 (6 bases). Trimming removed 2 bases at V and 1 base at J, with 23 bases between. The CDR3 covers 19 residues. CDR1 and CDR2 from the germline V gene are MNHEY and SVGAGI. CDR3 coding DNA: TGTGCCAGCAGTTACCTTAGTGGGCCCTGGGACACGAGGAACACTGAAGCTTTCTTT. Residues: CASSYLSGPWDTRNTEAFF.

This clonotype came up many times. The chain couples TRBV20-1 to TRBJ1-4, with D tentatively TRBD1 (5 bases). The CDR3 loop spans 13 amino acids. Germline values: CDR1 DFQATT, CDR2 SNEGSKA (reference sequence). Trimming removed 7 bases from V and 4 bases from J, with 13 bases in between. DNA for the CDR3: TGCAGTGGGATGGGGACCTATAATGAAAAACTGTTTTTT. Its protein product is CSGMGTYNEKLFF.